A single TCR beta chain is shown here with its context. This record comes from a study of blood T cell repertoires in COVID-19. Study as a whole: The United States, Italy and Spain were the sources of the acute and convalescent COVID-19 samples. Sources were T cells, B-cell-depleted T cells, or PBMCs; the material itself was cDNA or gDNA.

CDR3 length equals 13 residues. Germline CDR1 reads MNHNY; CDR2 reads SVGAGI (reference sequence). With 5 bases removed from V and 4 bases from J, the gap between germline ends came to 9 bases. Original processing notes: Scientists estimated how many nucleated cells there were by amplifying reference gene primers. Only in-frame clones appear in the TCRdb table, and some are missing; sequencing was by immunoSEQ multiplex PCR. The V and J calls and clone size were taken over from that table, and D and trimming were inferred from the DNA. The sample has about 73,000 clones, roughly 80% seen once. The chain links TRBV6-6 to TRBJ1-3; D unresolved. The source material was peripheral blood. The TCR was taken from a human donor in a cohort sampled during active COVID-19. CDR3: CASSPPGGNTIYF. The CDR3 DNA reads TGTGCCAGCAGTCCGCCGGGGGGAAACACCATATATTTT.